The clone carrying this T cell receptor (beta chain) was picked up many times. The CDR3 is made up of 13 amino acids. V shed 3 bases and J 11 bases; nucleotides not matched to a gene: 4. Germline V gene data show CDR1 as ENHRY and CDR2 as SYGVKD. This record comes from a study of T cells in Graves' hyperthyroidism and ophthalmopathy. Regions amplified from RNA transcripts were the TCR beta CDR3 regions. During a first-round RT-PCR of the TCR CDR3, the HTBI primer set was used. TCRdb re-derived calls from the multiplex PCR reads in MiXCR, one entry per CDR3 protein. The table records almost 500,000 distinct CDR3 sequences, approximately 23% of them present only once.

The material sequenced was blood. The receptor comes from a woman between 70 and 85 years old with Graves' ophthalmopathy. J is TRBJ1-6 and V is TRBV10-3; 7 nucleotides align to TRBD1. This CDR3 is CAISEVRGAPLHF. The DNA for the CDR3 is TGTGCCATCAGTGAAGTCAGGGGGGCACCCCTCCACTTT.